This T cell receptor beta chain was profiled in a study of blood T cell repertoires in COVID-19. Per the germline V gene, CDR1 is LNHDA and CDR2 is SQIVND (reference sequence). This CDR3 has 18 amino acids. The V segment lost 1 base and the J segment 4 bases; nucleotides outside the gene matches: 14. Using immunoSEQ multiplex PCR, the repertoire was profiled, and TCRdb retains in-frame clones only, with some absent. The profile shows 150,000 to 200,000 clones, around 86% of them singletons. This clonotype was obtained from a man in his fifties with active or convalescent COVID-19. This chain links TRBV19 with TRBJ1-2; 8 positions match TRBD1. The sample consisted of peripheral blood. The CDR3 reads CASSIAGTGTLRGYGYTF. The CDR3 DNA sequence: TGTGCCAGTAGTATAGCCGGGACAGGCACCCTTCGGGGCTATGGCTACACCTTC.